These 23 T cell receptor beta chains were sequenced from one sample in a study of early T cells in non-severe SARS-CoV-2 infection. TCRdb reanalysed the 5' RACE reads using MiXCR and keeps one entry per CDR3 protein. The sample includes more than 55,000 distinct CDR3 sequences, 10% to 15% of them seen just once. Sequenced: whole blood. These receptors originate from an adult who was a healthcare worker with PCR-confirmed SARS-CoV-2 infection or an uninfected control (not recorded which).

This clonotype has at least ten counts. The chain uses TRBV6-2 or TRBV6-3 and TRBJ1-2; D is possibly TRBD1 (5 bases). Per germline, CDR1 MNHEY and CDR2 SVGEGT. V dropped 6 bases and J dropped 2 bases, with 16 bases sitting between them. The CDR3 consists of 15 residues. CDR3 sequence: CASRTQVERNYGYTF. Here the CDR3 DNA reads TGTGCCAGCAGAACACAGGTCGAGAGGAACTATGGCTACACCTTC.

Many counts were recorded for this clonotype. The V call is TRBV14, the J call TRBJ1-5; D is unclear. V lost 0 bases to trimming and J lost 4 bases, with 10 bases between them. CDR1 and CDR2 (germline): SGHDN, FVKESK. The CDR3 extends over 15 amino acids. CDR3: CASSQDERRNQPQHF. The CDR3 DNA reads as TGTGCCAGCAGCCAAGATGAAAGGCGAAATCAGCCCCAGCATTTT.

In this sample, this clonotype turned up a few times. The rearrangement joins TRBV7-8 to TRBJ1-1; D possibly corresponds to TRBD1 (5 bases). V lost 4 bases, J lost 3 bases, and 9 bases lay in between. CDR1 is SGHVS, CDR2 FQNEAQ, per germline. This CDR3 has 13 residues. In DNA form, the CDR3 reads TGTGCCAGCAGCTCCAAGACAGACACTGAAGCTTTCTTT. Translating gives CASSSKTDTEAFF.

This clonotype was picked up many times. The chain is built from TRBV19 and TRBJ2-7; D remains ambiguous. V gave up 5 bases and J gave up 5 bases, with 22 bases separating them. Looked up from germline, CDR1 is LNHDA and CDR2 is SQIVND (reference sequence). This CDR3 is built from 16 residues. The CDR3 DNA sequence: TGTGCCAGTAGTGCCCGGGCCCTTCTTAGTTCGAACGAGCAGTACTTC. Translation: CASSARALLSSNEQYF.

Only a few counts were recorded for this clonotype. This chain joins TRBV7-9 and TRBJ2-5; 9 nucleotides align to TRBD2. Germline V gives CDR1 SEHNR, CDR2 FQNEAQ (reference sequence). The CDR3 covers 16 residues. The junction had 16 bases not matched to a gene; V was cut back by 5 bases and J by 9 bases. The CDR3 bases are TGTGCCAGCAGCGAGCGGGACAGTTCTAGCGGGGCGGCCCAGTACTTC. Its protein product is CASSERDSSSGAAQYF.

Written as DNA, the CDR3 is TGTGCCAGTGGGGGACAGCCTAATGAAAAACTGTTTTTT. This encodes CASGGQPNEKLFF. The chain employs TRBV18 and TRBJ1-4; 7 nucleotides agree with TRBD1. The CDR3 is made up of 13 amino acids. J gave up 3 bases and V 9 bases, and 4 bases lay outside the gene matches. CDR1 KGHSH and CDR2 LQKENI come from the germline V gene.

This clonotype occurred many times. The rearrangement joins TRBV19 to TRBJ2-1, with D perhaps assigned TRBD1 or TRBD2 (5 bases each). V lost 8 bases to trimming and J lost 8 bases, with 10 bases between them. The CDR3 totals 11 residues. CDR1 is LNHDA, CDR2 SQIVND, per germline (reference sequence). CDR3: CASGGPHEQFF. The CDR3 region has the DNA TGTGCCAGTGGGGGTCCTCATGAGCAGTTCTTC.

This clonotype was seen a few times. The chain links TRBV3-1 to TRBJ2-1; unclear D gene. This CDR3 is 16 amino acids long. Germline-derived CDR1 and CDR2 are LGHDT and YNNKEL (reference sequence). V lost 0 bases to trimming and J lost 3 bases, with 12 bases between them. CDR3 sequence (DNA): TGTGCCAGCAGCCAAGATTGGCAGGCTAACTACAATGAGCAGTTCTTC. Its protein product is CASSQDWQANYNEQFF.

This clonotype has only a few counts. The chain combines TRBV29-1 with TRBJ1-6; 10 nucleotides line up with TRBD1. Germline CDR1 reads SQVTM; CDR2 reads ANQGSEA. Trimming at V came to 3 bases and at J to 8 bases, leaving 10 bases not matched to a gene. The CDR3 runs 16 residues. The CDR3 is CSVDPPPGQGDSPLHF. The CDR3 DNA follows: TGCAGCGTTGACCCACCGCCCGGACAGGGGGATTCACCCCTCCACTTT.

This clonotype was seen a handful of times. The rearrangement links TRBV18 to TRBJ1-1; unclear D gene. This CDR3 is built from 13 residues. The V end was cut by 3 bases, the J end by 5 bases, with 10 bases between. Germline V gene sequence: CDR1 KGHSH, CDR2 LQKENI. The CDR3 DNA is TGTGCCAGCTCACCTAAGAGCGATACTGAAGCTTTCTTT. Amino acid sequence: CASSPKSDTEAFF.

The CDR3 nucleotides read TGCGCCAGCAGCTTGGCTGGGAACGGGGACACTGAAGCTTTCTTT. As protein: CASSLAGNGDTEAFF. This rearrangement joins TRBV5-1 to TRBJ1-1; D uncertain. The CDR3 runs 15 residues. With 0 bases removed from V and 3 bases from J, the gap between germline ends came to 12 bases. In germline, CDR1 is SGHRS, CDR2 YFSETQ.

The chain employs TRBV2 and TRBJ1-2, with no clear D. This CDR3 spans 15 amino acids. V was cut by 1 base and J by 4 bases, with 13 bases left in between. Germline CDR1 and CDR2: SNHLY and FYNNEI. The CDR3 loop reads CASSEDGSSLYGYTF. As DNA, the CDR3 is TGTGCCAGCAGTGAAGATGGCAGCTCACTCTATGGCTACACCTTC. The full variable domain, its missing parts supplied by reference TRBV2 and TRBJ1-2, is EPEVTQTPSHQVTQMGQEVILRCVPISNHLYFYWYRQILGQKVEFLVSFYNNEISEKSEIFDDQFSVERPDGSNFTLKIRSTKLEDSAMYFCASSEDGSSLYGYTFGSGTRLTVV.

Ten or more counts support this clonotype. The chain links TRBV7-9 to TRBJ1-2, with D perhaps TRBD1 (5 bases). Germline V gives CDR1 SEHNR, CDR2 FQNEAQ (reference sequence). The CDR3 is 15 residues long. Trimming stripped 5 bases from V and 5 bases from J, with 18 bases between. CDR3 sequence (DNA): TGTGCCAGCAGCCAGGAGGGGCGGACTTCTTATGGCTACACCTTC. This codes for CASSQEGRTSYGYTF.

CDR3 sequence: CSARDGLPLNEKLFF. DNA of the CDR3: TGCAGTGCTAGAGATGGGCTTCCCCTTAATGAAAAACTGTTTTTT. This sequence joins TRBV20-1 and TRBJ1-4; D not resolved. Trimming removed 0 bases at V and 4 bases at J, with 12 bases between. From germline, CDR1 is DFQATT and CDR2 SNEGSKA (reference sequence). This CDR3 has 15 residues.

V usage is TRBV20-1 and J usage is TRBJ1-4, with D uncertain. Looked up from germline, CDR1 is DFQATT and CDR2 is SNEGSKA (reference sequence). The CDR3 is 12 residues long. V was cut by 6 bases and J by 7 bases, with 12 bases left in between. CDR3 loop: CSAPVESEKLFF. The DNA of the CDR3 is TGCAGTGCCCCTGTAGAGTCTGAAAAACTGTTTTTT.

This clonotype was recorded many times. This chain uses TRBV5-1 with TRBJ2-6; D gene unclear. CDR1 is SGHRS and CDR2 is YFSETQ in the germline V gene. CDR3 length equals 15 residues. V was shortened by 4 bases and J by 0 bases, with 8 bases between the two germline ends. In DNA form, the CDR3 reads TGCGCCAGCAGCCGCCAATACTCTGGGGCCAACGTCCTGACTTTC. This gives the protein CASSRQYSGANVLTF.

This clonotype has ten or more counts. This rearrangement joins TRBV14 to TRBJ2-4; 8 nucleotides agree with TRBD2. CDR1 SGHDN and CDR2 FVKESK come from the germline V gene. Trimming removed 1 base from V and 6 bases from J; junction bases left unmatched: 5. The CDR3 totals 15 residues. The CDR3 DNA reads TGTGCCAGCAGCCAAGCTAGCGGGCGCGTAAACATTCAGTACTTC. This translates into CASSQASGRVNIQYF.

This clonotype was seen repeatedly, ten times or more. The chain recombines TRBV11-2 with TRBJ1-1; 7 nucleotides line up with TRBD1. Per the germline V gene, CDR1 is SGHAT and CDR2 is FQNNGV. The CDR3 sequence is 17 residues long. The V segment lost 0 bases and the J segment 0 bases; nucleotides outside the gene matches: 7. The chain's CDR3 is CASSLEGYGQVNTEAFF. CDR3 nucleotide sequence: TGTGCCAGCAGCTTAGAGGGTTACGGACAGGTGAACACTGAAGCTTTCTTT.

This clonotype was counted many times. This chain joins TRBV7-2 and TRBJ1-5, with 8 bases lining up with TRBD1. The trim removed 5 bases at V and 2 bases at J, leaving 2 bases unmatched. This CDR3 is built from 14 residues. From germline, CDR1 is SGHTA and CDR2 FQGNSA. CDR3 protein: CASSRGQGNQPQHF. For the CDR3, the DNA is TGTGCCAGCAGCAGGGGACAGGGCAATCAGCCCCAGCATTTT. The full variable domain, rest sourced from reference TRBV7-2 and TRBJ1-5, is GAGVSQSPSNKVTEKGKDVELRCDPISGHTALYWYRQSLGQGLEFLIYFQGNSAPDKSGLPSDRFSAERTGGSVSTLTIQRTQQEDSAVYLCASSRGQGNQPQHFGDGTRLSIL.

The genes are TRBV11-2 and TRBJ2-7; no reliable D call. V lost 2 bases, J lost 2 bases, and 13 bases lay in between. CDR1 and CDR2 from the germline V gene are SGHAT and FQNNGV. The CDR3 is 15 residues long. CDR3: CASSLPQTETYEQYF. As DNA, the CDR3 is TGTGCCAGCAGCTTACCCCAGACTGAGACCTACGAGCAGTACTTC.

This clonotype was counted ten times or more. This chain links TRBV6-2 or TRBV6-3 with TRBJ2-7; perhaps TRBD1 as D (6 bases). Germline assignment: CDR1 MNHEY and CDR2 SVGEGT. The V gene lost 2 bases and the J gene lost 2 bases, with 16 bases spanning the gap. The CDR3 sequence is 16 residues long. The CDR3 loop is CASSYEGDRLAYEQYF. The CDR3 coding sequence is TGTGCCAGCAGTTACGAAGGCGACAGGTTGGCCTACGAGCAGTACTTC.

This clonotype was seen a few times. The genes are TRBV25-1 and TRBJ2-1; D not resolved. Germline CDR1 is MGHDK and CDR2 is SYGVNS. The V end was cut by 5 bases, the J end by 5 bases, with 10 bases between. This CDR3 is 13 amino acids long. CDR3 loop: CASSRAQNNEQFF. The CDR3 bases are TGTGCCAGCAGTCGAGCCCAAAACAATGAGCAGTTCTTC.

This clonotype was counted only a few times. The chain employs TRBV4-3 and TRBJ2-5; TRBD1 might be the D (5 bases). Per the germline V gene, CDR1 is LGHNA and CDR2 is YSLEER. Trimming shortened V by 1 base and J by 2 bases, and 14 bases separated the two germline ends. The CDR3 is 16 amino acids. The CDR3 is CASSQGAGHQQETQYF. In DNA, the CDR3 is TGCGCCAGCAGCCAAGGGGCTGGACACCAGCAAGAGACCCAGTACTTC.